This record concerns one T cell receptor (beta chain) sequence. Antigen unknown. The data were taken from a study of cytomegalovirus exposure and HLA in healthy donors. Whole-study results and caveats: Later work found that TCR association rates differed between HLA loci; DRB1 had the most and HLA-C the fewest. Association of a missense DCLRE1C variant with TCR beta V- and J-gene trimming was reported in a later analysis.

Germline loops: CDR1 LNHDA, CDR2 SQIVND (reference sequence). The CDR3 length is 9 residues. Researchers ran the PCR with 60 Vbeta and 13 Jbeta primers. The repertoire was sequenced with immunoSEQ multiplex PCR; TCRdb's copy has only in-frame clones and lacks some. This table holds 100,000 to 130,000 clones, around 77% found once. Sequencing input: PBMCs. This receptor was obtained from a male donor in good health and CMV-seronegative. This chain links TRBV19 with TRBJ2-5; no clear D. The end of the DNA fits TRBJ2-7 better, so the J call may be wrong. CDR3 in DNA: TGTGCCAAGCCTTACGAGCAGTACTTC. It codes for CAKPYEQYF.